These T cell receptor beta chains were read from a single sample in a study of blood T cell repertoires in COVID-19. Method: immunoSEQ multiplex PCR; TCRdb's copy keeps in-frame clones and lacks some. In the table there are around 160,000 clones, roughly four fifths of which are singletons. Sequencing was done on a sample of peripheral blood. These receptors were collected from a human donor with acute or convalescent COVID-19. The donor label of this sample is uncertain. The CDR3 runs from the conserved cysteine through the conserved F or W. Fields, in order: clone size, V gene, J gene, D gene, CDR3 protein, CDR3 DNA. The D gene is left open where the match is weak. Clone size is given for some rows only: seen once, a few or many times, or a class if the clone is expanded.

size: .; V: TRBV19; J: TRBJ1-5; D: TRBD1; CDR3: CASTKEGTGGLNQPQHF; DNA: TGTGCCAGCACAAAGGAGGGGACAGGGGGACTCAATCAGCCCCAGCATTTT
size: .; V: TRBV6-5; J: TRBJ1-1; D: TRBD1; CDR3: CASSSPGQGAGTEAFF; DNA: TGTGCCAGCAGTTCCCCGGGACAGGGGGCCGGTACTGAAGCTTTCTTT
size: .; V: TRBV6-5; J: TRBJ2-7; D: TRBD1; CDR3: CASSYWQGAYEQYF; DNA: TGTGCCAGCAGTTACTGGCAGGGGGCCTACGAGCAGTACTTC
size: .; V: TRBV11-1; J: TRBJ1-2; D: TRBD1; CDR3: CASSLQQGTTLYGYTF; DNA: TGTGCCAGCAGCTTACAACAGGGGACCACTCTCTATGGCTACACCTTC
size: .; V: TRBV27; J: TRBJ2-3; D: TRBD1; CDR3: CASSLTSQGWNTQYF; DNA: TGTGCCAGCAGTTTAACCTCACAGGGGTGGAATACGCAGTATTTT
size: .; V: TRBV5-1; J: TRBJ2-5; D: .; CDR3: CASSFGRAVQETQYF; DNA: TGCGCCAGCAGCTTTGGCAGGGCTGTACAAGAGACCCAGTACTTC
size: .; V: TRBV4-2; J: TRBJ2-1; D: .; CDR3: CASSHYTPEEQFF; DNA: TGTGCCAGCAGCCATTACACCCCGGAGGAGCAGTTCTTC
size: .; V: TRBV7-9; J: TRBJ2-7; D: .; CDR3: CASSRPGAYEQYF; DNA: TGTGCCAGCAGCCGCCCAGGTGCATACGAGCAGTACTTC
size: .; V: TRBV14; J: TRBJ2-1; D: TRBD1; CDR3: CASSQVGQGYNEQFF; DNA: TGTGCCAGCAGCCAAGTCGGACAGGGTTACAATGAGCAGTTCTTC
size: .; V: TRBV18; J: TRBJ1-1; D: .; CDR3: CASSPPDSLNTEAFF; DNA: TGTGCCAGCTCACCACCGGACAGTTTAAACACTGAAGCTTTCTTT
size: few; V: TRBV7-2; J: TRBJ2-2; D: .; CDR3: CASSFQGLTGELFF; DNA: TGTGCCAGCAGCTTCCAGGGGCTAACCGGGGAGCTGTTTTTT
size: once; V: TRBV5-1; J: TRBJ2-3; D: TRBD1; CDR3: CASGFDGQVPDTQYF; DNA: TGCGCCAGCGGATTTGACGGACAGGTGCCAGATACGCAGTATTTT
size: .; V: TRBV7-2; J: TRBJ2-5; D: TRBD1; CDR3: CASSLDRGRKTQYF; DNA: TGTGCCAGCAGCTTAGACAGGGGCCGGAAGACCCAGTACTTC
size: once; V: TRBV6-5; J: TRBJ2-5; D: .; CDR3: CASSLRGETQYF; DNA: TGTGCCAGCAGCCTCAGGGGAGAGACCCAGTACTTC
size: .; V: TRBV4-1; J: TRBJ1-1; D: .; CDR3: CASSQRSSGVARNTEAFF; DNA: TGCGCCAGCAGCCAAAGATCATCGGGGGTGGCGCGGAACACTGAAGCTTTCTTT
size: .; V: TRBV19; J: TRBJ1-2; D: .; CDR3: CASSGSYGYTF; DNA: TGTGCCAGTAGCGGGAGCTATGGCTACACCTTC
size: .; V: TRBV6-1; J: TRBJ1-1; D: .; CDR3: CASSEAGGAFF; DNA: TGTGCCAGCAGTGAAGCGGGGGGAGCTTTCTTT
size: .; V: TRBV5-1; J: TRBJ2-7; D: .; CDR3: CASSQTPPAHEQYF; DNA: TGCGCCAGCAGCCAAACTCCGCCCGCGCACGAGCAGTACTTC
size: .; V: TRBV2; J: TRBJ2-7; D: TRBD1; CDR3: CANLTGAYEQYF; DNA: TGTGCCAACCTGACAGGGGCCTACGAGCAGTACTTC
size: .; V: TRBV12-5; J: TRBJ1-5; D: .; CDR3: CASGLPGDERMRPQHF; DNA: TGTGCTAGTGGTTTGCCCGGTGATGAGAGGATGAGGCCCCAGCATTTT
size: .; V: TRBV5-5; J: TRBJ1-2; D: TRBD1; CDR3: CASSFGTGFYGYTF; DNA: TGTGCCAGCAGCTTCGGGACAGGTTTTTATGGCTACACCTTC
size: .; V: TRBV9; J: TRBJ1-2; D: .; CDR3: CASSVDLNYGYTF; DNA: TGTGCCAGCAGCGTAGATCTCAACTATGGCTACACCTTC